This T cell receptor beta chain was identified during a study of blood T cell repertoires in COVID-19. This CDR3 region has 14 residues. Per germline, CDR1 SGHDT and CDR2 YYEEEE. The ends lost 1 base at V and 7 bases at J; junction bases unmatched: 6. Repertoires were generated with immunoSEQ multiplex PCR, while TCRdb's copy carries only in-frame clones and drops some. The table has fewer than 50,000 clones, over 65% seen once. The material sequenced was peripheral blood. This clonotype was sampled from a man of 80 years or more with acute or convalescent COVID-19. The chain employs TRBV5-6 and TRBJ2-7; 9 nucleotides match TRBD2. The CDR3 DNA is TGTGCCAGCAGCTTGTACCTAGCGGGATGGGAGCAGTACTTC. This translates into CASSLYLAGWEQYF.